Listed here are 14 T cell receptor beta chains from one sample, sequenced in a study of T cell changes during pregnancy in multiple sclerosis. Assay: immunoSEQ multiplex PCR; the TCRdb copy retains only in-frame clones and omits some. The sample has tens of thousands of clones, around 95% seen once. The sequences come from CD8+ T cells from peripheral blood mononuclear cells, collected after pregnancy. These receptors were taken from a female donor with multiple sclerosis, enrolled in a pregnancy study.

The chain carries TRBV5-1 and TRBJ2-7; 11 bases are a match to TRBD2. With V trimmed by 2 bases and J by 5 bases, 9 bases remained unmatched. CDR3 size: 16 residues. Germline-derived CDR1 and CDR2 are SGHRS and YFSETQ. The CDR3 nucleotides read TGCGCCAGCAGCTTAAGACTAGCGGGATCGAGCCACGAGCAGTACTTC. Its translation: CASSLRLAGSSHEQYF.

The rearrangement joins TRBV7-9 to TRBJ2-5; 7 positions match TRBD1. J lost 1 base, V lost 5 bases, and 7 bases had no gene match. CDR1 is SEHNR, CDR2 FQNEAQ, per germline (reference sequence). The CDR3 has 15 residues. The CDR3 reads CASSPVRQGQETQYF. The CDR3 DNA reads as TGTGCCAGCAGCCCCGTTCGACAGGGCCAAGAGACCCAGTACTTC.

The chain uses TRBV5-1 and TRBJ2-1; TRBD2 might be the D (6 bases). CDR1 and CDR2 from the germline V gene are SGHRS and YFSETQ. CDR3 length: 15 amino acids. V lost 1 base to trimming and J lost 2 bases, with 10 bases between them. The CDR3 loop reads CASSLPGATYNEQFF. CDR3 DNA sequence: TGCGCCAGCAGCTTGCCGGGAGCGACCTACAATGAGCAGTTCTTC.

This clone came up a few times. The chain carries TRBV5-8 and TRBJ1-1; D ambiguous. The CDR3 length is 14 residues. Germline loops: CDR1 SGHTS, CDR2 YDEGEE. V lost 0 bases to trimming and J lost 0 bases, with 6 bases between them. CDR3 sequence: CASSLDRMNTEAFF. CDR3 sequence (DNA): TGTGCCAGCAGCTTGGACAGAATGAACACTGAAGCTTTCTTT.

The chain recombines TRBV6-5 with TRBJ1-5, with 11 bases aligning to TRBD1. The CDR3 has 15 residues. The V and J ends lost 5 bases and 6 bases, in that order; junction bases with no gene match: 6. Per the germline V gene, CDR1 is MNHEY and CDR2 is SVGAGI. This chain's CDR3 is CASSPRTGGRQPQHF. CDR3 DNA: TGTGCCAGCAGTCCCAGGACAGGGGGCCGTCAGCCCCAGCATTTT.

The chain recombines TRBV2 with TRBJ1-1; 9 bases agree with TRBD1. Germline loops: CDR1 SNHLY, CDR2 FYNNEI. V was clipped by 6 bases and J by 3 bases; unmatched bases: 5. This CDR3 has 14 amino acids. The DNA for the CDR3 is TGTGCCAGCAGGCCGGGACAGGGAGACACTGAAGCTTTCTTT. This gives the protein CASRPGQGDTEAFF.

V and J are TRBV5-4 and TRBJ2-3; 9 nucleotides align to TRBD2. CDR3 length equals 17 residues. Germline CDR1 is SGHNT and CDR2 is YYREEE (reference sequence). With V trimmed by 2 bases and J by 1 base, 8 bases remained unmatched. The CDR3 region is CASSLRAGGSRTDTQYF. CDR3 nucleotide sequence: TGTGCCAGCAGCTTACGAGCGGGGGGTTCCCGCACAGATACGCAGTATTTT.

The chain combines TRBV7-8 with TRBJ2-1; 8 nucleotides align to TRBD1. The trim removed 4 bases at V and 7 bases at J, leaving 12 bases unmatched. Germline V CDR1 and CDR2: SGHVS, FQNEAQ. The CDR3 totals 16 residues. CDR3 in DNA: TGTGCCAGCAGCTCCTCTAGAGGACAGGGTGCGAATGAGCAGTTCTTC. Amino acid sequence: CASSSSRGQGANEQFF.

The gene calls are TRBV6-1 and TRBJ2-6; no reliable D call. This CDR3 is built from 17 residues. Germline-derived CDR1 and CDR2 are MNHNS and SASEGT. V was trimmed by 4 bases and J by 0 bases, leaving 13 bases between them. The CDR3 spells CASSGVGLSSGANVLTF. DNA of the CDR3: TGTGCCAGCAGTGGGGTGGGCCTGAGCTCTGGGGCCAACGTCCTGACTTTC.

V usage is TRBV5-1 and J usage is TRBJ1-2; TRBD1 is a possible D gene (6 bases). This CDR3 contains 13 residues. Germline V CDR1 and CDR2: SGHRS, YFSETQ. The germline V and J ends were trimmed by 3 bases and 4 bases, with 10 bases remaining between them. The CDR3 DNA reads as TGCGCCAGCAGCTCCGGACAGCGCTATGGCTACACCTTC. Its translation is CASSSGQRYGYTF.

V and J are TRBV27 and TRBJ2-7, with TRBD1 matching over 12 bases. CDR3 size: 15 residues. V gave up 4 bases and J gave up 5 bases; unmatched junction bases: 6. Germline V CDR1 and CDR2: MNHEY, SMNVEV (reference sequence). Written as DNA, the CDR3 is TGTGCCAGCAGTTGGGGACAGGGGGCGGAGGACGAGCAGTACTTC. This translates into CASSWGQGAEDEQYF.

This chain uses TRBV14 with TRBJ2-1; 9 positions match TRBD2. V lost 1 base to trimming and J lost 10 bases; unmatched junction nucleotides: 8. Germline CDR1 and CDR2: SGHDN and FVKESK. This CDR3 has 15 residues. CDR3 nucleotides: TGTGCCAGCAGCCAAGTCGGCGGGGGGGCAGACGAGCAGTTCTTC. Amino acid sequence: CASSQVGGGADEQFF. The whole variable domain, remainder taken from reference TRBV14 and TRBJ2-1, is EAGVTQFPSHSVIEKGQTVTLRCDPISGHDNLYWYRRVMGKEIKFLLHFVKESKQDESGMPNNRFLAERTGGTYSTLKVQPAELEDSGVYFCASSQVGGGADEQFFGPGTRLTVL.

The chain has TRBV2 and TRBJ2-1, with 10 nucleotides matching TRBD2. CDR3 length: 15 amino acids. Germline V CDR1 and CDR2: SNHLY, FYNNEI. Trimming at V came to 6 bases and at J to 2 bases, leaving 4 bases not matched to a gene. Here the CDR3 reads CASRERGGPYNEQFF. The CDR3 coding sequence is TGTGCCAGCAGGGAGCGGGGGGGTCCCTACAATGAGCAGTTCTTC.

This chain uses TRBV19 with TRBJ1-1, with D uncertain. The CDR3 contains 13 residues. In germline, CDR1 is LNHDA, CDR2 SQIVND (reference sequence). The V end lost 11 bases, the J end lost 2 bases, and 15 bases lay between the germline ends. CDR3: CASLNMVNTEAFF. CDR3 nucleotides: TGTGCCTCTTTAAACATGGTTAACACTGAAGCTTTCTTT.